A selection of T cell receptor beta chains follows, all from one sample in a study of CXCR3-negative and CXCR3-positive naive CD8 T cells. TCRdb re-called the 5' RACE reads and shows each CDR3 protein once, DNA omitted. This table lists over 20,000 distinct CDR3 sequences. The material sequenced was naive CXCR3- CD8+ T cells from blood. Receptors originate from a human donor in good health. Some clones in this sample may be carry-over from other donors' samples. Each CDR3 is given with its conserved first and last residue.

j_gene | v_gene | CDR3aa
TRBJ1-5 | TRBV28 | CASSPTGANQPQHF
TRBJ2-1 | TRBV20-1 | CSYLKSSYNEQFF
TRBJ1-2 | TRBV29-1 | CSVDAGVGYTF
TRBJ2-1 | TRBV12-3/TRBV12-4 | CASRTGDEQFF
TRBJ1-2 | TRBV7-9 | CASSQTTGGYGYTF
TRBJ2-3 | TRBV28 | CASSEEQDSTDTQYF
TRBJ2-7 | TRBV5-1 | CASSSGNEQYF
TRBJ2-7 | TRBV10-3 | CAISSGDSATYEQYF
TRBJ1-1 | TRBV5-1 | CASSYNGGPNTEAFF
TRBJ2-7 | TRBV20-1 | CSARDRDRGAYEQYF
TRBJ1-2 | TRBV21-1 | CASSHGQHIYGYTF
TRBJ2-7 | TRBV29-1 | CSGVGAYEQYF
TRBJ2-7 | TRBV7-6 | CASSLAITSESYEQYF
TRBJ2-3 | TRBV4-1 | CASNQAGGTDTQYF
TRBJ2-7 | TRBV7-9 | CATSGPLYEQYF
TRBJ2-7 | TRBV7-9 | CASSLDRAPAYEQYF
TRBJ1-1 | TRBV29-1 | CRGAENTEAFF
TRBJ1-1 | TRBV7-2 | CASSFTDMNTEAFF
TRBJ1-2 | TRBV21-1 | CASSKALTAYGYTF
TRBJ2-7 | TRBV12-3/TRBV12-4 | CASREQGYPLAGEQYF
TRBJ1-1 | TRBV14 | CASSQGVRRMNTEAFF
TRBJ1-2 | TRBV29-1 | CSVRATAPFGYTF
TRBJ1-3 | TRBV1 | CTSSPRYSGNTIYF